A selection of T cell receptor beta chains follows, all from one sample in a study of pediatric ulcerative colitis. Method: immunoSEQ multiplex PCR; TCRdb's copy keeps in-frame clones and lacks some. The sample carries 15,000 to 20,000 clones, approximately 74% recorded once. The sequenced sample was gut tissue. The receptor set was obtained from a girl aged 5-17 years with moderate ulcerative colitis. The CDR3 runs from the conserved cysteine through the conserved F or W. Each record gives: J gene, V gene, CDR3 protein.

TRBJ2-2,TRBV28,CASALAAGELFF
TRBJ1-5,TRBV11-3,CASSSQARNQPQHF
TRBJ2-2,TRBV27,CASSTRPREGELFF
TRBJ2-7,TRBV29-1,CSVRTGTGFYEQYF
TRBJ2-1,TRBV5-1,CASSATTGAYNEQFF
TRBJ2-1,TRBV10-2,CASIVAAGIFNEQFF
TRBJ2-2,TRBV19,CASSRLLPTSATGELFF
TRBJ1-4,TRBV10-1,CASSGEEKNEKLFF
TRBJ2-7,TRBV5-5,CASSSTGALEQYF
TRBJ1-2,TRBV7-4,CASSPMGRGGQDYGYTF
TRBJ2-5,TRBV6-5,CASSDRGQETQYF
TRBJ1-5,TRBV30,CAWMRGSNQPQHF
TRBJ2-7,TRBV6-5,CASSSGRVKQYF
TRBJ1-1,TRBV6-5,CASRPRTGLSEAFF
TRBJ2-2,TRBV18,CASSRSDTRGLFF
TRBJ1-5,TRBV19,CASRRDRTNQPQHF
TRBJ2-7,TRBV14,CASSQASDYRDRGNEQYF
TRBJ2-6,TRBV27,CASRRGVLGGANVLTF
TRBJ2-7,TRBV6-1,CASGDYYEQYF
TRBJ1-4,TRBV9,CATPMDGESSEKLFF
TRBJ1-1,TRBV5-4,CASSLPSTAAEAFF
TRBJ2-3,TRBV10-3,CAISTGDTQYF
TRBJ2-1,TRBV10-3,CAISGGGLAGGSSYNEQFF
TRBJ2-3,TRBV19,CASSPGTGTDTQYF
TRBJ2-1,TRBV4-1,CAIPAGGGNEQFF
TRBJ2-2,TRBV11-3,CASSIVATGYTGELFF
TRBJ2-7,TRBV6-5,CASSRDRYEQYF
TRBJ2-1,TRBV28,CASSLVQLYNEQFF
TRBJ1-5,TRBV7-9,CASSSGLQPQHF
TRBJ1-2,TRBV12-5,CASATNYGYTF
TRBJ2-7,TRBV27,CASSFLGSSYEQYF
TRBJ2-5,TRBV29-1,CSAGTSGAPGETQYF
TRBJ2-3,TRBV18,CASSPRYQGNTDTQYF
TRBJ1-2,TRBV18,CASSPLGQGSTNYGYTF
TRBJ2-3,TRBV19,CASSSIGGPFSFTDTQYF
TRBJ2-1,TRBV6-5,CASSTRVNEQFF
TRBJ2-1,TRBV9,CASSRDSNNEQFF
TRBJ2-1,TRBV11-1,CASSLGGRGATNGQFF
TRBJ1-1,TRBV2,CASSVLGANTEAFF
TRBJ2-7,TRBV28,CASSPDSYEQYF
TRBJ2-7,TRBV6-6,CASSRTGNYEQYF
TRBJ2-7,TRBV7-2,CASSFEARGTEQYF
TRBJ2-7,TRBV21-1,CASRQIQGAANYEQYF
TRBJ2-3,TRBV5-1,CASSTGLAASTDTQYF
TRBJ2-4,TRBV7-9,CASSRGQGGKNIQYF
TRBJ2-1,TRBV5-1,CASSLSPLAGGNNEQFF
TRBJ1-3,TRBV7-2,CASSRGAGTGNTIYF
TRBJ2-1,TRBV6-8,CASSYGFCSGSPPSSYNEQFF
TRBJ1-2,TRBV28,CASSEGGQSHGYTF
TRBJ1-2,TRBV29-1,CSVGKSNGYTF
TRBJ1-5,TRBV27,CASSFGGTDQPQHF
TRBJ2-1,TRBV6-5,CASTKGREQFF
TRBJ2-5,TRBV2,CASSAQGRETQYF